Presented here are 32 T cell receptor beta chains from one specimen sequenced in a study of blood T cells in healthy people across ages. With a J-beta primer mix and a sample-barcoded 5' primer, a second PCR ran about 7 to 11 cycles. TCRdb fed the 5' RACE reads into MiXCR, producing one record per CDR3 protein. Seen here are roughly 1.4 million distinct CDR3 sequences, around 55% observed once, and the top ten hold 6.5% to 8%. Source material: blood. These receptors were taken from a man between 18 and 35 years old in good health.

The DNA of the CDR3 is TGTGCCAGCAGCTCCACCGGACAGAATAATTCACCCCTCCACTTT. This encodes CASSSTGQNNSPLHF. V and J are TRBV28 and TRBJ1-6, with D maybe TRBD1 (6 bases). The CDR3 is 15 amino acids. V shed 6 bases and J shed 5 bases, with 14 bases lying between them. The germline CDR1 and CDR2 sequences are MDHEN and SYDVKM.

J is TRBJ2-3 and V is TRBV21-1; TRBD2 was called by the table and not checked on the DNA. TRBV21-1 corresponds to a pseudogene. This CDR3 region has 18 residues. Here the CDR3 reads CASSISGDPFLSTDTQYF. The CDR3 DNA reads as TGTGCCAGCAGCATTAGCGGGGACCCTTTCCTTAGCACAGATACGCAGTATTTT.

This chain uses TRBV6-5 with TRBJ2-7, with D perhaps matching TRBD2 (8 bases). The CDR3 is 15 residues long. Trimming stripped 5 bases from V and 12 bases from J, with 26 bases between. Germline assignment: CDR1 MNHEY and CDR2 SVGAGI. The chain's CDR3 is CASSVGRGPLPRRYF. The DNA of the CDR3 is TGTGCCAGCAGTGTCGGGAGGGGGCCCCTCCCGAGAAGGTACTTC.

The CDR3 here is CASSSHSGGALYEQYF. DNA of the CDR3: TGCGCCAGCAGCTCCCATAGCGGAGGGGCCCTCTACGAGCAGTACTTC. The V gene is TRBV5-1, the J gene TRBJ2-7, with D maybe TRBD2 (6 bases). The germline gives CDR1 SGHRS, CDR2 YFSETQ. The CDR3 runs 16 residues. V lost 3 bases, J lost 3 bases, and 19 bases lay in between.

V gene TRBV20-1 combines with J gene TRBJ2-5; 8 nucleotides line up with TRBD1. Germline CDR1 and CDR2: DFQATT and SNEGSKA (reference sequence). V lost 3 bases, J lost 2 bases, and 11 bases stayed unmatched. The CDR3 has 16 residues. Here the CDR3 DNA reads TGCAGTGCTAGTGGGGCTGTGGGACAGGATCAAGAGACCCAGTACTTC. Protein sequence: CSASGAVGQDQETQYF.

The chain has TRBV6-6 and TRBJ1-6; no definite D call. Germline-derived CDR1 and CDR2 are MNHNY and SVGAGI (reference sequence). V shed 2 bases and J shed 7 bases, with 12 bases lying between them. This CDR3 contains 15 residues. DNA of the CDR3: TGTGCCAGCAGTTACGGTCTACAGTCAAATTCACCCCTCCACTTT. Its protein product is CASSYGLQSNSPLHF.

V and J are TRBV6-1 and TRBJ2-4, with TRBD2 matching 10 bases. With V trimmed by 6 bases and J by 4 bases, 6 bases remained unmatched. This CDR3 has 15 residues. Germline CDR1 and CDR2: MNHNS and SASEGT. CDR3 in amino acids: CASREPGLAKNIQYF. In DNA, the CDR3 is TGTGCCAGCAGGGAACCGGGACTAGCGAAAAACATTCAGTACTTC.

This chain connects TRBV20-1 to TRBJ2-7; 11 bases fit TRBD2. Germline values: CDR1 DFQATT, CDR2 SNEGSKA (reference sequence). CDR3 length equals 15 residues. Losses at the gene ends were 0 bases for V and 3 bases for J; bases not matched to a gene: 4. This chain's CDR3 is CSARDPGLAGYEQYF. Here the CDR3 DNA reads TGCAGTGCTAGAGACCCCGGACTAGCGGGCTACGAGCAGTACTTC.

This rearrangement joins TRBV19 to TRBJ2-5; 9 bases are a match to TRBD2. The better agreement between TRBJ2-7 and the DNA end casts doubt on the J call. The germline CDR1 and CDR2 sequences are LNHDA and SQIVND (reference sequence). CDR3 length: 13 residues. The CDR3 reads CASSTGLASEQYF. The CDR3 nucleotides read TGTGCCAGTAGTACAGGACTAGCGTCCGAGCAGTACTTC.

The chain recombines TRBV27 with TRBJ2-1, with 7 bases fitting TRBD1. Judging by the DNA end, TRBJ2-7 fits better; the J call may be wrong. Germline-derived CDR1 and CDR2 are MNHEY and SMNVEV (reference sequence). The CDR3 consists of 14 residues. The CDR3 sequence: CASRTGSYLYEQYF. The CDR3 nucleotides read TGTGCCAGCAGGACAGGGTCCTACCTCTACGAGCAGTACTTC.

The chain carries TRBV4-3 and TRBJ2-7; possibly TRBD1 or TRBD2 for D (5 bases each). CDR3 length equals 14 residues. The V end lost 0 bases, the J end lost 9 bases, and 15 bases lay between the germline ends. The germline CDR1 and CDR2 sequences are LGHNA and YSLEER. The CDR3 coding sequence is TGCGCCAGCAGCCAAGAAGGGGCAGGGAGTGTGCAGTACTTC. Translating gives CASSQEGAGSVQYF.

The table lists this clonotype with a few counts. The chain recombines TRBV29-1 with TRBJ2-7; 9 nucleotides align to TRBD1. This CDR3 region has 15 residues. V trimming: 4 bases; J trimming: 4 bases; junction bases outside the gene matches: 11. Germline CDR1 reads SQVTM; CDR2 reads ANQGSEA. The CDR3 nucleotides are TGCAGCGTTGGAAAAGGGACAGGGACCGAATACGAGCAGTACTTC. It yields the protein CSVGKGTGTEYEQYF.

This clonotype has just a few counts. DNA for the CDR3: TGTGCCAGCAGTTTGACAGGGGGGGCAGAGACCCAGTACTTC. As protein: CASSLTGGAETQYF. The chain couples TRBV12-3 or TRBV12-4 to TRBJ2-5, with 9 bases fitting TRBD1. The CDR3 is 14 residues long. The V and J ends lost 3 bases and 4 bases, in that order; junction bases with no gene match: 3.

The chain is built from TRBV7-9 and TRBJ2-5; weak D call: TRBD2 (6 bases). The ends were cut back, 4 bases at V and 11 bases at J, with 23 bases in the middle. Germline lookup yields CDR1 SEHNR and CDR2 FQNEAQ (reference sequence). CDR3 length equals 15 residues. The CDR3 region has the DNA TGTGCCAGCAGCTCTACCGGGACTTTTAGCAATGAGCAGTACTTC. Its protein product is CASSSTGTFSNEQYF.

The V call is TRBV7-9, the J call TRBJ2-7, with D possibly TRBD2 on 6 matching bases. Judging by the DNA end, TRBJ2-5 fits better; the J call may be wrong. CDR3 size: 15 residues. Germline lookup yields CDR1 SEHNR and CDR2 FQNEAQ (reference sequence). CDR3 sequence reads: CASSLVAGSGETQYF. The DNA for the CDR3 is TGTGCCAGCAGCTTAGTGGCGGGGTCGGGGGAGACCCAGTACTTC.

V is TRBV20-1 and J is TRBJ2-1; D is perhaps TRBD1 (6 bases). V lost 3 bases and J lost 10, with 10 bases in between. The CDR3 covers 11 residues. Germline CDR1 DFQATT, CDR2 SNEGSKA (reference sequence). CDR3 coding DNA: TGCAGTGCTAGCCAAGACAGGGAGCAGTTCTTC. Its translation: CSASQDREQFF.

The chain joins TRBV6-2 or TRBV6-3 to TRBJ2-1; no firm D call. The CDR3 has 14 residues. Germline V CDR1 and CDR2: MNHEY, SVGEGT. V was cut by 8 bases and J by 2 bases, with 13 bases left in between. CDR3 bases: TGTGCCAGCGTTCTGACTCCCACCTACAATGAGCAGTTCTTC. It translates to CASVLTPTYNEQFF.

The genes are TRBV12-3 or TRBV12-4 and TRBJ2-1; D unclear. This CDR3 is built from 14 residues. V was trimmed by 7 bases and J by 0 bases, leaving 10 bases between them. In nucleotides, the CDR3 is TGTGCCAGCACTTCGGATCTCTCCTACAATGAGCAGTTCTTC. Its translation: CASTSDLSYNEQFF.

V usage is TRBV6-4 and J usage is TRBJ2-1; TRBD2 agrees at 7 bases. Per the germline V gene, CDR1 is MRHNA and CDR2 is SNTAGT. After removal of 10 bases from V and 6 bases from J, the junction contained 15 bases not matched to a gene. The length of the CDR3 is 15 residues. The CDR3 DNA reads as TGTGCCACCAGCAAGGGCGGGAGTACCAGCAATGAGCAGTTCTTC. Its protein is CATSKGGSTSNEQFF.

As DNA, the CDR3 is TGCGCCAGCAGCCCCGTTTTGGGACAAGTCGGGGAGCTGTTTTTT. This encodes CASSPVLGQVGELFF. The chain combines TRBV4-1 with TRBJ2-2, with a tentative D call TRBD1 (6 bases). V was clipped by 4 bases and J by 7 bases, with 16 bases between them. Germline V CDR1 and CDR2: MGHRA, YSYEKL. The CDR3 length is 15 residues.

The chain combines TRBV6-1 with TRBJ1-5; D is ambiguous. Trimming left V 0 bases short and J 5 bases short, with 11 bases between. The V gene's germline CDR1 is MNHNS and CDR2 SASEGT. The CDR3 is made up of 15 amino acids. In DNA form, the CDR3 reads TGTGCCAGCAGTGAAGCGGACGGATTTTATCAGCCCCAGCATTTT. It encodes CASSEADGFYQPQHF.

The rearrangement joins TRBV29-1 to TRBJ2-6; no clear D. The CDR3 has 13 amino acids. Germline V gene data show CDR1 as SQVTM and CDR2 as ANQGSEA. V was shortened by 4 bases and J by 3 bases, with 7 bases between the two germline ends. The CDR3 is CSVVLGGANVLTF. As DNA, the CDR3 is TGCAGCGTTGTCTTGGGTGGGGCCAACGTCCTGACTTTC.

This clonotype was counted a single time. The chain links TRBV6-2 or TRBV6-3 to TRBJ2-2; 8 bases map to TRBD2. This CDR3 is 16 amino acids long. V lost 5 bases and J lost 7; bases outside the gene matches: 12. In germline, CDR1 is MNHEY, CDR2 SVGEGT. CDR3 loop: CASSDPRGGRVGELFF. Here the CDR3 DNA reads TGTGCCAGCAGTGATCCTCGGGGGGGCCGAGTCGGGGAGCTGTTTTTT.

The V call is TRBV5-1, the J call TRBJ2-5, with TRBD2 identical over 7 bases. From germline, CDR1 is SGHRS and CDR2 YFSETQ. The junction had 17 bases not matched to a gene; V was cut back by 0 bases and J by 9 bases. The CDR3 sequence is 17 residues long. DNA of the CDR3: TGCGCCAGCAGCTTGGCCATCTCCCGGGGGGTACAAGAAGCCCAGTACTTC. Translated: CASSLAISRGVQEAQYF.

The chain employs TRBV29-1 and TRBJ2-1; TRBD1 agrees at 9 bases. Per the germline V gene, CDR1 is SQVTM and CDR2 is ANQGSEA. The CDR3 runs to 14 residues. V shed 4 bases and J 4 bases; nucleotides not matched to a gene: 5. This CDR3 is CSVAPGQGYNEQFF. Written as DNA, the CDR3 is TGCAGCGTTGCCCCGGGACAGGGATACAATGAGCAGTTCTTC.

This chain uses TRBV7-8 with TRBJ1-5; D unresolved. Trimming left V 0 bases short and J 0 bases short, with 12 bases between. The germline V gene encodes CDR1 SGHVS and CDR2 FQNEAQ. The CDR3 covers 17 residues. In DNA, the CDR3 is TGTGCCAGCAGCTTAGCGCCGTTGGAGAATAGCAATCAGCCCCAGCATTTT. As protein: CASSLAPLENSNQPQHF.

The CDR3 DNA is TGTGCCAGCAGTGAGGCGAATGAGCAGTTCTTC. Translation: CASSEANEQFF. The gene calls are TRBV12-3 or TRBV12-4 and TRBJ2-1, with D hard to call. The CDR3 totals 11 residues. Trimming cost V 5 bases and J 7 bases, with 6 bases left between them.

V usage is TRBV5-1 and J usage is TRBJ2-1; 7 bases line up with TRBD2. The CDR3 extends over 17 amino acids. The germline CDR1 and CDR2 sequences are SGHRS and YFSETQ. V was clipped by 3 bases and J by 0 bases; unmatched bases: 9. CDR3 loop: CASSWGGGVSSYNEQFF. The CDR3 nucleotides read TGCGCCAGCAGCTGGGGGGGGGGTGTCAGCTCCTACAATGAGCAGTTCTTC.

The chain uses TRBV9 and TRBJ1-2; D possibly corresponds to TRBD1 (5 bases). The germline gives CDR1 SGDLS, CDR2 YYNGEE. V was shortened by 7 bases and J by 6 bases, with 13 bases between the two germline ends. The CDR3 totals 12 residues. The CDR3 bases are TGTGCCAGCCACTCCGGGACGAATGGCTACACCTTC. Residues: CASHSGTNGYTF. The full variable domain, in which reference TRBV9 and TRBJ1-2 provide the parts outside the CDR3, is DSGVTQTPKHLITATGQRVTLRCSPRSGDLSVYWYQQSLDQGLQFLIQYYNGEERAKGNILERFSAQQFPDLHSELNLSSLELGDSALYFCASHSGTNGYTFGSGTRLTVV.

This chain uses TRBV7-9 with TRBJ2-5; TRBD2 matches 10 bases. Germline trimming cut 5 bases from V and 5 bases from J; bases unmatched to any gene: 8. Germline V lookup: CDR1 SEHNR, CDR2 FQNEAQ (reference sequence). The CDR3 is made up of 15 amino acids. CDR3 loop: CASSETSGVKETQYF. CDR3 DNA sequence: TGTGCCAGCAGCGAAACTAGCGGGGTAAAGGAGACCCAGTACTTC.

The chain employs TRBV28 and TRBJ2-7; 8 nucleotides agree with TRBD1. Germline V gene sequence: CDR1 MDHEN, CDR2 SYDVKM. This CDR3 region has 13 residues. V gave up 6 bases and J gave up 6 bases; unmatched junction bases: 7. Here the CDR3 DNA reads TGTGCCAGCAGCAGGGGGCCGAATCCCGAGCAGTACTTC. Protein sequence: CASSRGPNPEQYF.

This clonotype turned up a few times. The chain is built from TRBV4-1 and TRBJ1-2; TRBD1 matches 7 bases. V was clipped by 0 bases and J by 2 bases; unmatched bases: 6. This CDR3 has 16 residues. Germline V gives CDR1 MGHRA, CDR2 YSYEKL. CDR3 residues: CASSQDAGGRNYGYTF. DNA of the CDR3: TGCGCCAGCAGCCAAGATGCAGGGGGGAGAAACTATGGCTACACCTTC.